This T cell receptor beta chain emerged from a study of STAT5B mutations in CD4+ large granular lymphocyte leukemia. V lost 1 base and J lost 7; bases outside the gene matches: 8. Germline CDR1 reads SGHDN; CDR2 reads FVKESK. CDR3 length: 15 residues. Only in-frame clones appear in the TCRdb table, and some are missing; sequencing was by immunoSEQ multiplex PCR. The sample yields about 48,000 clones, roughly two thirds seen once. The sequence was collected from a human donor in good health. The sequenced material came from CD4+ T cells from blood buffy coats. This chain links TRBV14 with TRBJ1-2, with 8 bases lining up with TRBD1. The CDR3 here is CASSQAQGVRGGYTF. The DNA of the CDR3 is TGTGCCAGCAGCCAAGCACAGGGGGTGAGAGGTGGCTACACCTTC.